The rows below give T cell receptor beta chains drawn from one sample of a study of blood T cell repertoires in COVID-19. Method: immunoSEQ multiplex PCR; TCRdb's copy keeps in-frame clones and lacks some. The sample consists of around 59,000 clones, approximately 80% of them appearing once. Specimen: peripheral blood. These receptors all come from a man in his 60s with acute or convalescent COVID-19. The CDR3 runs from the conserved cysteine through the conserved F or W. D genes are given only for firm matches. Size is stated for part of the rows, as once, few or many counts, or as a class when the clone is expanded.

V gene	clone size	J gene	D gene	CDR3 protein	CDR3 DNA
TRBV7-2	NA	TRBJ1-3	TRBD1	CASSDRGSGNTIYF	TGTGCCAGCAGCGACAGGGGCTCTGGAAACACCATATATTTT
TRBV12-3/TRBV12-4	NA	TRBJ1-1	TRBD1	CASSQGRNTEAFF	TGTGCCAGCTCACAGGGGAGGAACACTGAAGCTTTCTTT
TRBV18	NA	TRBJ1-1	NA	CASSPLGARGNTEAFF	TGTGCCAGCTCACCACTTGGGGCCAGGGGAAACACTGAAGCTTTCTTT
TRBV19	NA	TRBJ1-5	NA	CASSVSQIYSNQPQHF	TGTGCCAGTTCAGTAAGTCAGATTTATAGCAATCAGCCCCAGCATTTT
TRBV19	NA	TRBJ2-5	TRBD2	CASTHSVGGEETQYF	TGTGCCAGCACCCATAGCGTGGGGGGGGAAGAGACCCAGTACTTC
TRBV27	NA	TRBJ2-7	TRBD2	CAAGGGITYEQYF	TGTGCCGCAGGCGGGGGTATCACCTACGAGCAGTACTTC
TRBV5-1	NA	TRBJ2-7	NA	CASSLVVSPYEQYF	TGCGCCAGCAGCTTGGTTGTCAGTCCCTACGAGCAGTACTTC
TRBV7-9	NA	TRBJ2-7	NA	CASSLVSGREEQYF	TGTGCCAGCAGCTTAGTAAGTGGACGGGAGGAGCAGTACTTC
TRBV5-6	NA	TRBJ2-1	NA	CASSLRGARNEQFF	TGTGCCAGCAGCTTACGGGGGGCACGGAATGAGCAGTTCTTC
TRBV5-5	NA	TRBJ1-5	NA	CASSLGQNNQPQHF	TGTGCCAGCAGCTTGGGCCAGAACAATCAGCCCCAGCATTTT
TRBV6-1	NA	TRBJ2-3	NA	CASSVNVGLPSTDTQYF	TGTGCCAGCAGTGTAAACGTAGGACTTCCTAGCACAGATACGCAGTATTTT
TRBV5-4	NA	TRBJ2-3	TRBD2	CASSARTSGGSGTQYF	TGTGCCAGCAGCGCGCGGACTAGCGGGGGTTCAGGAACGCAGTATTTT
TRBV27	NA	TRBJ2-1	TRBD1	CASSRADRGLYNEQFF	TGTGCCAGCAGTCGGGCGGACAGGGGGTTGTACAATGAGCAGTTCTTC
TRBV28	NA	TRBJ2-7	NA	CASRRQTYEQYF	TGTGCCAGCAGAAGACAGACCTACGAGCAGTACTTC
TRBV7-6	NA	TRBJ2-3	NA	CASSPLRGLSTDTQYF	TGTGCCAGCAGCCCCCTTCGGGGGTTAAGCACAGATACGCAGTATTTT
TRBV27	NA	TRBJ2-3	NA	CASSLGYTATDTQYF	TGTGCCAGCAGTTTAGGGTACACAGCCACAGATACGCAGTATTTT
TRBV5-1	NA	TRBJ2-5	NA	CASSLGPGFQETQYF	TGCGCCAGCAGCTTGGGGCCCGGGTTCCAAGAGACCCAGTACTTC
TRBV5-4	NA	TRBJ1-2	NA	CASSLYRGNYGYTF	TGTGCCAGCAGCTTGTACAGAGGGAACTATGGCTACACCTTC
TRBV28	NA	TRBJ2-7	NA	CASRETGNRREQYF	TGTGCCAGTCGGGAAACAGGGAATCGTAGAGAGCAGTACTTC
TRBV3-1/TRBV3-2	NA	TRBJ2-7	TRBD1	CASRLRDRADYEQYF	TGTGCCAGCAGGTTGAGGGACAGGGCTGACTACGAGCAGTACTTC
TRBV7-9	NA	TRBJ2-3	NA	CASSLTPDTQYF	TGTGCCAGCAGCTTGACTCCAGATACGCAGTATTTT
TRBV5-6	NA	TRBJ2-5	TRBD1	CASRRQGGEETQYF	TGTGCCAGCAGGAGACAGGGTGGGGAGGAGACCCAGTACTTC
TRBV5-5	NA	TRBJ2-7	NA	CASSLLAGLTYEQYF	TGTGCCAGCAGCTTACTGGCGGGGCTTACCTACGAGCAGTACTTC
TRBV5-1	few	TRBJ2-2	TRBD2	CASSLGAAGVSGELFF	TGCGCCAGCAGCTTGGGGGCAGCGGGGGTCTCCGGGGAGCTGTTTTTT
TRBV2	NA	TRBJ1-5	TRBD1	CASSDYDRGGNQPQHF	TGTGCCAGCAGTGATTACGACAGGGGAGGCAATCAGCCCCAGCATTTT
TRBV5-4	NA	TRBJ2-3	TRBD1	CASSLPKTGATDTQYF	TGTGCCAGCAGCTTACCGAAGACAGGGGCGACAGATACGCAGTATTTT
TRBV6-1	once	TRBJ2-7	NA	CASSEGPAYEQYF	TGTGCCAGCAGTGAAGGGCCAGCCTACGAGCAGTACTTC
TRBV12-3/TRBV12-4	NA	TRBJ2-1	NA	CASSPQGPSDRFF	TGTGCCAGCAGCCCTCAGGGCCCAAGTGATCGTTTCTTC
TRBV13	NA	TRBJ1-2	TRBD1	CASSKGTGLLGYTF	TGTGCCAGCAGCAAGGGGACAGGGCTCTTAGGCTACACCTTC
TRBV11-2	NA	TRBJ2-1	NA	CASSSPPTTRAYNEQFF	TGTGCCAGCAGCTCACCCCCCACGACTAGAGCCTACAATGAGCAGTTCTTC
TRBV5-1	NA	TRBJ2-6	TRBD1	CASSLGTGSSGANVLTF	TGCGCCAGCAGCTTGGGGACAGGATCCTCTGGGGCCAACGTCCTGACTTTC
TRBV6-1	NA	TRBJ2-6	TRBD1	CASSETGTGANVLTF	TGTGCCAGCAGTGAGACAGGGACTGGGGCCAACGTCCTGACTTTC
TRBV24-1	NA	TRBJ2-5	TRBD1	CATSGQGARETQYF	TGTGCCACCAGCGGACAGGGGGCGCGGGAGACCCAGTACTTC
TRBV11-2	NA	TRBJ2-7	TRBD2	CASSRTGTSGGAVVNEQYF	TGTGCCAGCAGCCGAACCGGGACTAGCGGGGGGGCGGTGGTAAACGAGCAGTACTTC
TRBV6-1	NA	TRBJ2-5	TRBD1	CASSDTQGTLRETQYF	TGTGCCAGCAGTGATACACAGGGGACCTTGAGAGAGACCCAGTACTTC
TRBV7-7	NA	TRBJ2-3	NA	CASSRGLGSDTQYF	TGTGCTAGCAGCCGAGGATTGGGTTCAGATACGCAGTATTTT
TRBV10-3	NA	TRBJ1-2	NA	CAISGQLKDSSYTF	TGTGCCATCAGTGGACAGCTCAAGGATAGCAGCTACACCTTC
TRBV28	NA	TRBJ2-1	TRBD1	CASSRTGGSDEQFF	TGTGCCAGCAGCCGGACAGGGGGGAGTGATGAGCAGTTCTTC
TRBV19	NA	TRBJ2-7	NA	CASSVFLGAYEQYF	TGTGCCAGTAGCGTATTTCTAGGGGCCTACGAGCAGTACTTC
TRBV9	NA	TRBJ2-5	TRBD2	CASSSGLAGNQETQYF	TGTGCCAGCAGCTCCGGACTAGCGGGGAACCAAGAGACCCAGTACTTC
TRBV6-5	NA	TRBJ2-5	TRBD1	CASSYAGGGETQYF	TGTGCCAGCAGTTATGCAGGGGGTGGGGAGACCCAGTACTTC
TRBV21-1	once	TRBJ1-2	NA	CASSTQTDSVNYGYTF	TGTGCCAGCAGCACCCAAACGGACAGCGTTAACTATGGCTACACCTTC
TRBV11-2	NA	TRBJ2-2	NA	CASSLQGHAGELFF	TGTGCCAGCAGCTTACAGGGGCACGCCGGGGAGCTGTTTTTT
TRBV5-1	NA	TRBJ1-2	TRBD1	CASSYHRGTSYGYTF	TGCGCCAGCAGCTACCACAGGGGAACGAGCTATGGCTACACCTTC
TRBV11-2	NA	TRBJ1-6	NA	CASSLRGSYNSPLHF	TGTGCCAGCAGTTTGCGGGGTTCCTATAATTCACCCCTCCACTTT
TRBV11-2	NA	TRBJ2-5	TRBD2	CASSLDRAGGGETQYF	TGTGCCAGCAGCTTAGATAGGGCGGGGGGCGGTGAGACCCAGTACTTC
TRBV7-9	NA	TRBJ2-3	TRBD1	CASSRGQASTDTQYF	TGTGCCAGCAGCCGAGGACAGGCGAGCACAGATACGCAGTATTTT
TRBV27	many	TRBJ2-1	TRBD1	CASRILQGTEFF	TGTGCCAGCAGGATCCTACAGGGGACCGAGTTCTTC
TRBV27	few	TRBJ1-2	TRBD1	CASSFQGANYGYTF	TGTGCCAGCAGTTTCCAGGGGGCTAACTATGGCTACACCTTC
TRBV19	few	TRBJ2-7	TRBD2	CASSIGEGYEQYF	TGTGCCAGTAGTATAGGGGAGGGGTACGAGCAGTACTTC
TRBV6-5	NA	TRBJ2-3	NA	CASSFGGSADTQYF	TGTGCCAGCAGTTTCGGGGGAAGCGCAGATACGCAGTATTTT
TRBV10-1	NA	TRBJ2-1	TRBD2	CATPLAATNEQFF	TGCGCCACCCCGCTAGCGGCTACCAATGAGCAGTTCTTC
TRBV28	few	TRBJ2-1	TRBD2	CATLGGGYYNEQFF	TGTGCCACCCTGGGGGGGGGTTACTACAATGAGCAGTTCTTC
TRBV10-3	NA	TRBJ1-5	NA	CAIGGKADGAQHF	TGTGCCATCGGGGGGAAGGCCGACGGGGCCCAGCATTTT
TRBV11-2	NA	TRBJ2-3	TRBD2	CASSTLAGGKPDTQYF	TGTGCCAGCAGCACCTTAGCGGGGGGGAAACCAGATACGCAGTATTTT
TRBV5-1	few	TRBJ1-6	NA	CASSEGRESPLHF	TGCGCCAGCAGCGAAGGACGGGAATCACCCCTCCACTTT
TRBV5-1	NA	TRBJ2-3	TRBD2	CASSLLAGVSTDTQYF	TGCGCCAGCAGCTTGCTAGCGGGGGTTAGCACAGATACGCAGTATTTT
TRBV6-6	NA	TRBJ2-5	TRBD2	CASSPLGLAGGTIQETQYF	TGTGCCAGCAGTCCCCTTGGACTAGCGGGGGGCACCATTCAAGAGACCCAGTACTTC
TRBV19	NA	TRBJ2-4	NA	CASSIVKTTAKNIQYF	TGTGCCAGTAGTATAGTTAAGACAACGGCCAAAAACATTCAGTACTTC
TRBV5-8	NA	TRBJ2-1	NA	CASSSMGHGLNEQFF	TGTGCCAGCAGCTCAATGGGACACGGACTCAATGAGCAGTTCTTC